A selection of T cell receptor beta chains follows, all from one sample in a study of early T cells in non-severe SARS-CoV-2 infection. TCRdb re-derived calls from the 5' RACE reads in MiXCR, one entry per CDR3 protein. The table lists some 80,000 distinct CDR3 sequences, over 4% of them singletons. The input for sequencing was whole blood, taken at baseline. The receptors shown here come from an adult who was a healthcare worker with PCR-confirmed SARS-CoV-2 infection or an uninfected control (not recorded which). CDR3s include the opening cysteine and the closing phenylalanine or tryptophan. Fields, in order: J gene, clone size, V gene, D gene, CDR3 DNA, CDR3 protein. The D gene is left open where the match is weak. Size values are once, few and many counts, or a class for expanded clones, and some rows have none.

TRBJ1-1	.	TRBV20-1	TRBD1	TGCAGTGCTACCCGACAGGGGTTTGGAAAGGGGCTTGAAGCTTTCTTT	CSATRQGFGKGLEAFF
TRBJ2-7	many	TRBV19	TRBD1	TGTGCCAGTAGTATAGCCGCGGACAGGGTTTCATCCTACGAGCAGTACTTC	CASSIAADRVSSYEQYF
TRBJ2-3	.	TRBV11-2	.	TGTGCCAGCAGCCCAGATCGGACCAGCACAGATACGCAGTATTTT	CASSPDRTSTDTQYF
TRBJ2-7	many	TRBV7-2	.	TGTGCCAGCAGCTTAGGTGGCAGGAGCTCCTACGAGCAGTACTTC	CASSLGGRSSYEQYF
TRBJ2-5	many	TRBV12-3/TRBV12-4	TRBD2	TGTGCCAGCAGGAAGCGGGAGAGGGAAGAGACCCAGTACTTC	CASRKREREETQYF
TRBJ2-7	many	TRBV12-3/TRBV12-4	TRBD2	TGTGCCAGCAGTGCCCGACTAGCGGGGTCTTCCTACGAGCAGTACTTC	CASSARLAGSSYEQYF
TRBJ2-1	many	TRBV10-3	.	TGTGCCATCAGTGAGTCTTGGAGGGACCAAGACAATGAGCAGTTCTTC	CAISESWRDQDNEQFF
TRBJ2-3	few	TRBV4-2	TRBD2	TGTGCCAGCAGCCCCTTGCGGGGGGGCCCCACAGATACGCAGTATTTT	CASSPLRGGPTDTQYF
TRBJ2-1	many	TRBV29-1	TRBD2	TGCAGCGTTGGAGAGGGTAGCGGGGGATACTCCTACAATGAGCAGTTCTTC	CSVGEGSGGYSYNEQFF
TRBJ2-1	many	TRBV29-1	.	TGCAGCGTTGGGGAGCGGGAGCAGTTCTTC	CSVGEREQFF
TRBJ2-1	few	TRBV12-3/TRBV12-4	TRBD2	TGTGCCAGCAGTTTAGGACTAGCGGTTAACAATGAGCAGTTCTTC	CASSLGLAVNNEQFF
TRBJ2-1	.	TRBV30	TRBD2	TGTGCCGGCCCGGGACTAGCGGGCGACAATGAGCAGTTCTTC	CAGPGLAGDNEQFF
TRBJ1-1	many	TRBV10-2	.	TGCGCCAGCAAGTCAGAGAACACTGAAGCTTTCTTT	CASKSENTEAFF
TRBJ2-7	.	TRBV11-1	TRBD2	TGTGCCAGCAGCCGAGGACTAGCGGGACCGGACGAGCAGTACTTC	CASSRGLAGPDEQYF
TRBJ2-5	.	TRBV5-6	.	TGTGCCAGCAGCTTGTTAGCGGCTCTGTACCAAGAGACCCAGTACTTC	CASSLLAALYQETQYF
TRBJ2-2	.	TRBV27	.	TGTGCCAGCAGTTTAAGGCGGGTCAACACCGGGGAGCTGTTTTTT	CASSLRRVNTGELFF
TRBJ2-3	.	TRBV5-1	.	TGCGCCAGCAGCTTGGACAGGGAGAAAGGGGGTACGCAGTATTTT	CASSLDREKGGTQYF
TRBJ2-5	many	TRBV30	TRBD2	TGTGCCTGGAGTGTACAGCTAGCGGGAGGGGAGACCCAGTACTTC	CAWSVQLAGGETQYF
TRBJ2-3	.	TRBV12-3/TRBV12-4	.	TGTGCCAGCAGTTTGGGCCTTACAGATACGCAGTATTTT	CASSLGLTDTQYF
TRBJ2-3	many	TRBV10-3	TRBD2	TGTGCCATCAGTGAGGAAAGGACTAGCGGGAGCACAGATACGCAGTATTTT	CAISEERTSGSTDTQYF
TRBJ2-7	many	TRBV19	.	TGTGCCAGTACAGGGGAATGGGACGAGCAGTACTTC	CASTGEWDEQYF
TRBJ2-1	.	TRBV6-5	.	TGTGCCAGCAGTTCTAACAGGGCCCCCCAGTTCTTC	CASSSNRAPQFF
TRBJ2-1	few	TRBV4-1	TRBD2	TGCGCCAGCAGCCAACTGGGACTAGCCGCCACTGCGGAGTTCTTC	CASSQLGLAATAEFF
TRBJ1-6	.	TRBV5-5	TRBD1	TGTGCCAGCAGCTTGGGCGGGACAGGGGGCAACAGTTCACCCCTCCACTTT	CASSLGGTGGNSSPLHF
TRBJ2-6	.	TRBV19	.	TGTGCCAGTAGTGCGACCACAGGGTCTGGGGCCAACGTCCTGACTTTC	CASSATTGSGANVLTF
TRBJ2-3	few	TRBV20-1	.	TGCAGTGCTAGAAGTTTAGGGGACGAAGGCTTT	CSARSLGDEGF
TRBJ2-1	.	TRBV4-1	TRBD2	TGCGCCAGCAGCCAGCCGGGACTAGCTCCCAATGAGCAGTTCTTC	CASSQPGLAPNEQFF
TRBJ2-7	few	TRBV10-3	TRBD2	TGTGCCATCAGTGAGTCGGCGCTTCTAAGCGGGAGGTTGGGCGAGCAGTACTTC	CAISESALLSGRLGEQYF
TRBJ1-5	many	TRBV20-1	TRBD1	TGCAGTGCTAGAGTCTACAGGGGGCGCGAGGGTCGTAATCAGCCCCAGCATTTT	CSARVYRGREGRNQPQHF
TRBJ1-5	many	TRBV12-2	.	TGTGCAAGTCGCCCCAAGGAGGGCAGGGTAAAATTCTCAAATCAGCCCCAGCATTTT	CASRPKEGRVKFSNQPQHF
TRBJ1-2	few	TRBV11-2	.	TGTGCCAGCAGAACCATAGACATAAATGGCTACACCTTC	CASRTIDINGYTF
TRBJ2-1	many	TRBV6-1	.	TGTGCCAGCATACCGTCTACCACCTACAATGAGCAGTTCTTC	CASIPSTTYNEQFF